This T cell receptor beta chain was documented in a study of beta chain features in type 1 diabetes. The sequenced template was cDNA made from the entire isolated RNA. The table came from immunoSEQ multiplex PCR; TCRdb's copy has only in-frame clones and leaves some out. Of 160,000 or so clones in the sample, 6.5% to 10% were seen once. General observations from the study: Moderate yet significant TCRB CDR3 shortening was seen in Type 1 diabetes patients in all four CD4+ subsets.

Trimming stripped 8 bases from V and 4 bases from J, with 12 bases between. From germline, CDR1 is SGHVS and CDR2 FQNEAQ. This CDR3 has 13 residues. As to this clone: Its antigen is unidentified.

The sequence was obtained from a woman between 18 and 29 years old with type 1 diabetes. The sample consisted of central memory CD4+ T cells from blood. The chain has TRBV7-8 and TRBJ2-1; D is ambiguous. The CDR3 loop reads CASGGSPYNEQFF. The CDR3 DNA reads as TGTGCCAGCGGCGGAAGTCCATACAATGAGCAGTTCTTC.